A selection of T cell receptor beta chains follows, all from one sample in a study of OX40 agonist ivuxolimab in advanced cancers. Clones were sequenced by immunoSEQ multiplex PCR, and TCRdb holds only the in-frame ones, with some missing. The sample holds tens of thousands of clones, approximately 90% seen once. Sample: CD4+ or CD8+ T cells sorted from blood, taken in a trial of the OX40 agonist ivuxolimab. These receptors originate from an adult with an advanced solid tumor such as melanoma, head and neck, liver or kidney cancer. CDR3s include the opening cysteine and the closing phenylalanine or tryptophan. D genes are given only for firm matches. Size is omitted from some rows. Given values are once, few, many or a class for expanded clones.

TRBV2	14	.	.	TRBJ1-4	TGTGCCAGCAGTGAGGGGCAGAGGCATGAAAAACTGTTTTTT	CASSEGQRHEKLFF
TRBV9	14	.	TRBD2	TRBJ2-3	TGTGCCAGCAGCCCCAGGACTAGCCAAGATACGCAGTATTTT	CASSPRTSQDTQYF
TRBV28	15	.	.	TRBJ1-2	TGTGCCAGCAGTTCAAGGAAGGGCGGGAACTATGGCTACACCTTC	CASSSRKGGNYGYTF
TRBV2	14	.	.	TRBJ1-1	TGTGCCAGCAATAAAGGGGACTCGAAACTTGAAGCTTTCTTT	CASNKGDSKLEAFF
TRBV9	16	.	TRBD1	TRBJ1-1	TGTGCCAGCAGCCCTCGACAGGGACGGGCGAACACTGAAGCTTTCTTT	CASSPRQGRANTEAFF
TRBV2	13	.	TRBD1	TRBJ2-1	TGTGCCAGCTTCCGGACAGGGGAGAATGAGCAGTTCTTC	CASFRTGENEQFF
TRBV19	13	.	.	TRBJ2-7	TGTGCCAGTAGTCCCGCGATGGGTTCCGAGCAGTACTTC	CASSPAMGSEQYF
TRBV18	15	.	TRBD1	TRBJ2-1	TGTGCCAGCTCACCACGAGACAGGGTCTACAATGAGCAGTTCTTC	CASSPRDRVYNEQFF
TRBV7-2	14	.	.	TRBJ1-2	TGTGCCAGCAGCTCGGGGTCCAGGGGCTATGGCTACACCTTC	CASSSGSRGYGYTF
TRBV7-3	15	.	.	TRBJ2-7	TGTGCCAGCAGCCAAAAGACCGGGACTTTCGACGAGCAGTACTTC	CASSQKTGTFDEQYF
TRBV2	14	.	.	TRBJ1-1	TGTGCCAGCAGTGTAGGGCAGGCGAACACTGAAGCTTTCTTT	CASSVGQANTEAFF
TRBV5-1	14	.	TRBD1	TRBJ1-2	TGCGCCAGCAGCCCGGGACAGGACTACTATGGCTACACCTTC	CASSPGQDYYGYTF
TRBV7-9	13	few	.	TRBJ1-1	TGTGCCAGCCAAGTGGAGGTCGTCACTGAAGCTTTCTTT	CASQVEVVTEAFF
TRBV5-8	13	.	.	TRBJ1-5	TGTGCCAGCAGCTTCCGAGGCGATCAGCCCCAGCATTTT	CASSFRGDQPQHF
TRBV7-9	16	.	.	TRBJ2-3	TGTGCCAGCAGCTTAGAACCAGGAGGTTCCACAGATACGCAGTATTTT	CASSLEPGGSTDTQYF
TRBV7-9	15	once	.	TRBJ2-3	TGTGCCACCCGAGGGGATAATGGCGGCACAGATACGCAGTATTTT	CATRGDNGGTDTQYF
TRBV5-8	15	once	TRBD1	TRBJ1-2	TGTGCCAGCAGGTCAAGACAGGGCGCCCACTATGGCTACACCTTC	CASRSRQGAHYGYTF
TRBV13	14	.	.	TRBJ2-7	TGTGCCAGCAGCTTAACTCGCCAGTCTTACGAGCAGTACTTC	CASSLTRQSYEQYF
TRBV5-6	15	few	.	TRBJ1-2	TGTGCCAGCAGCCCGGTGGATGGAGCTAACTATGGCTACACCTTC	CASSPVDGANYGYTF
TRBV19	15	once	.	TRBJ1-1	TGTGCCAGTAGTAAAGCCGGGACAATGAACACTGAAGCTTTCTTT	CASSKAGTMNTEAFF
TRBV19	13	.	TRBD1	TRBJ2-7	TGTGCCAGTAGTTACGGACAGGGTTACGAGCAGTACTTC	CASSYGQGYEQYF
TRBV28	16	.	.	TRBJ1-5	TGTGCCAGCAGTTTACCCGGGCAGGGGAGCAATCAGCCCCAGCATTTT	CASSLPGQGSNQPQHF
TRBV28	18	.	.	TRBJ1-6	TGTGCCAGCAGCCCCCAGATCGGGGGGTCCTCCTATAATTCACCCCTCCACTTT	CASSPQIGGSSYNSPLHF
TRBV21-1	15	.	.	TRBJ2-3	TGTGCCAGCAGCCAAAGGGGAGCGGGAGCGGATACGCAGTATTTT	CASSQRGAGADTQYF
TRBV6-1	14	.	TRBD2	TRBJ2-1	TGTGCCAGCGGGGTCTTGGGACTAGCAGCTGAGCAGTTCTTC	CASGVLGLAAEQFF
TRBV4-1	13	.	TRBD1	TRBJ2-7	TGCGCCAGCAGCCTCGGACAGGGGTCCGAGCAGTACTTC	CASSLGQGSEQYF
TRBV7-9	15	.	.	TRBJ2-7	TGTGCCAGCAGCTCGGGCAGGGATAGCTCCTACGAGCAGTACTTC	CASSSGRDSSYEQYF
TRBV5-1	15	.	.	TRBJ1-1	TGCGCCAGCAGCTTTGATCGGGGCATCAACACTGAAGCTTTCTTT	CASSFDRGINTEAFF
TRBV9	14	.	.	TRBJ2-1	TGTGCCAGCAGCGTAGAAGGGAGAGATAATGAGCAGTTCTTC	CASSVEGRDNEQFF
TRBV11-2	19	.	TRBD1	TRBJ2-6	TGTGCCAGCAGCTCGCCGAGGGGGACAGGGGGCTCTGGGGCCAACGTCCTGACTTTC	CASSSPRGTGGSGANVLTF
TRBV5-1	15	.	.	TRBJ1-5	TGCGCCAGCAGCTTAAGAGGGGATAGCAATCAGCCCCAGCATTTT	CASSLRGDSNQPQHF
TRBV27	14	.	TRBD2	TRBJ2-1	TGTGCCAGCAGTAGGGCGGGAGCCCTCAATGAGCAGTTCTTC	CASSRAGALNEQFF
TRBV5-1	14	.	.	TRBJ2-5	TGCGCCAGCAGCGTAGGAGCCCCCCAAGAGACCCAGTACTTC	CASSVGAPQETQYF
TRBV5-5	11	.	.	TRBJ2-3	TGTGCCAGCAGCCGATTCGATACGCAGTATTTT	CASSRFDTQYF
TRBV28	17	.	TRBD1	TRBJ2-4	TGTGCCAGCAGTTCCTTTGGACAGGATTGGCCCAAAAACATTCAGTACTTC	CASSSFGQDWPKNIQYF
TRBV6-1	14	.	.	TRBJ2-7	TGTGCCAGCATGACAACAACGCTCTCCTACGAGCAGTACTTC	CASMTTTLSYEQYF
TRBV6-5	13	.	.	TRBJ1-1	TGTGCCAGCAGGCCTCCAGGGAGCACTGAAGCTTTCTTT	CASRPPGSTEAFF
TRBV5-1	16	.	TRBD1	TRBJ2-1	TGCGCCAGCAGCTTGGCCGGGGGACAGGGTAAAAATGAGCAGTTCTTC	CASSLAGGQGKNEQFF
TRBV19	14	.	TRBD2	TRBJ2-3	TGTGCCAGTAGTGTGTCCGGGACTAGCGATACGCAGTATTTT	CASSVSGTSDTQYF
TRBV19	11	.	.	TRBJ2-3	TGTGCCAGTAGTATCGGGGATACGCAGTATTTT	CASSIGDTQYF
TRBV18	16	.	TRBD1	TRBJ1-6	TGTGCCAGCTCACCGAGGGGGCGCCCCTATAATTCACCCCTCCACTTT	CASSPRGRPYNSPLHF
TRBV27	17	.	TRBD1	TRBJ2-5	TGTGCCAGCAGTCCGATACCGTTGACAGGGGGCCAAGAGACCCAGTACTTC	CASSPIPLTGGQETQYF
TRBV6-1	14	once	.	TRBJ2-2	TGTGCCAGCAGTTGGACAGCGAACACCGGGGAGCTGTTTTTT	CASSWTANTGELFF
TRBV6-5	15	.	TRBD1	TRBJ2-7	TGTGCCAGCAGTTACACGACAGGGCAGTACTACGAGCAGTACTTC	CASSYTTGQYYEQYF
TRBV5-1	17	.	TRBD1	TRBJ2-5	TGCGCCAGCAGCTCCGGACCCCTTGGGCCGACAGGGGAGACCCAGTACTTC	CASSSGPLGPTGETQYF
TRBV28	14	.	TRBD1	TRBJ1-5	TGTGCCAGCAGGGGTCGACAGGGGATTCAGCCCCAGCATTTT	CASRGRQGIQPQHF
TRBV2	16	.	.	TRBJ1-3	TGTGCCAGCAGTGGCTACAAGGGGAGCTCTGGAAACACCATATATTTT	CASSGYKGSSGNTIYF
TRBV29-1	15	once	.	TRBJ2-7	TGCAGCGTTGGCCTTCCGGCGTACGGAGCCTACGAGCAGTACTTC	CSVGLPAYGAYEQYF
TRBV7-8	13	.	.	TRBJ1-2	TGTGCCAGCAGCCGTGACGGTAACTATGGCTACACCTTC	CASSRDGNYGYTF
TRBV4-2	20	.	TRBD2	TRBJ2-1	TGTGCCAGCAGCCAAGAAAATAGCGGGAGGGCCCAGGGAGCCTACAATGAGCAGTTCTTC	CASSQENSGRAQGAYNEQFF